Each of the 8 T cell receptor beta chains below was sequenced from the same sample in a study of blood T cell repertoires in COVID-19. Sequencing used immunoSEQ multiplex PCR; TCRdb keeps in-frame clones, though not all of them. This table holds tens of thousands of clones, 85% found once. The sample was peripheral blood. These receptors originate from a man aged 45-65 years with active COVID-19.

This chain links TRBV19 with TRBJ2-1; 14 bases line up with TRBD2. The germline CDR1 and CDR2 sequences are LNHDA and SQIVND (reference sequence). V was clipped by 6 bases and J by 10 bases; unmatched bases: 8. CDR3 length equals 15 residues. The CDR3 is CASRETSGRAREQFF. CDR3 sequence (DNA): TGTGCCAGTAGGGAGACTAGCGGGAGGGCCAGGGAGCAGTTCTTC.

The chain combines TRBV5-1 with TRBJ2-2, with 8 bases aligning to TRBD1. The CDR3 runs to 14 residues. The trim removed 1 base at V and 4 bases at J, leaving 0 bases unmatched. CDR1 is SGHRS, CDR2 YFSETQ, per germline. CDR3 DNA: TGCGCCAGCAGCTTGACAGGGGGCACCGGGGAGCTGTTTTTT. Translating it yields CASSLTGGTGELFF.

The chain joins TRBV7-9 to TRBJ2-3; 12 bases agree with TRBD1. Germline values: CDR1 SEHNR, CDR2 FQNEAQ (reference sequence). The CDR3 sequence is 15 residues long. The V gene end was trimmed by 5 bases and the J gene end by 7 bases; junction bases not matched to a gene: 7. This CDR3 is CASSHRDRGRNTQYF. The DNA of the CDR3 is TGTGCCAGCAGCCACCGGGACAGGGGGCGAAATACGCAGTATTTT.

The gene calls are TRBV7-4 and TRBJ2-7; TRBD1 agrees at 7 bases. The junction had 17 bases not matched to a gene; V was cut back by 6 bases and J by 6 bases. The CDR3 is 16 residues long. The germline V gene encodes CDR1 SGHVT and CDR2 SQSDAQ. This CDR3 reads CASSPSYGQETSEQYF. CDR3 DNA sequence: TGTGCCAGCAGTCCTTCTTACGGACAGGAGACCTCCGAGCAGTACTTC.

CDR3 protein: CSAREIYEQYF. The CDR3, as DNA: TGCAGTGCGCGCGAAATCTACGAGCAGTACTTC. This sequence joins TRBV20-1 and TRBJ2-7; no clear D gene. CDR3 length: 11 residues. V was pared by 6 bases and J by 3 bases, with 9 bases between. In germline, CDR1 is DFQATT, CDR2 SNEGSKA (reference sequence).

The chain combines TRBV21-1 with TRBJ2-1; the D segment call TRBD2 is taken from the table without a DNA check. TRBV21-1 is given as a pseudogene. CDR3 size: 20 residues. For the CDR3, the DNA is TGTGCCAGCAGCTCCAGACTAGCGGGGGGCGGGGGTCCCATCTACAATGAGCAGTTCTTC. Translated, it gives CASSSRLAGGGGPIYNEQFF.

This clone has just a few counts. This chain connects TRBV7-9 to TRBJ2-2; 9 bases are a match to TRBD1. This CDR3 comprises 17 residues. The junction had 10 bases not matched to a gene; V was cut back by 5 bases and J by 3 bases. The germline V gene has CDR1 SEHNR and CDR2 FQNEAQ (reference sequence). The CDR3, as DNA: TGTGCCAGCAGCCCCAGACGGGGGACAGGGTACACCGGGGAGCTGTTTTTT. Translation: CASSPRRGTGYTGELFF.

The CDR3 protein is CASSSPGYQETQYF. The CDR3 DNA sequence: TGTGCCAGCAGCTCGCCAGGTTACCAAGAGACCCAGTACTTC. This sequence joins TRBV7-8 and TRBJ2-5; D is unresolved. Trimming took off 4 bases at V and 0 bases at J, with 9 bases between the two ends. Germline V gene lookup returns CDR1 SGHVS and CDR2 FQNEAQ. This CDR3 contains 14 residues.